The rows below give T cell receptor beta chains drawn from one sample of a study of cytomegalovirus exposure and HLA in healthy donors. Only in-frame clones appear in the TCRdb table, and some are missing; sequencing was by immunoSEQ multiplex PCR. This sample carries some 200,000 clones, approximately 67% of them seen once, and the ten largest clones take 2.5% to 3%. Sequencing used PBMCs. These TCRs come from a man in his forties or fifties in good health and CMV-seronegative. The CDR3 runs from the conserved cysteine through the conserved F or W. Fields, in order: V gene, D gene, J gene, clone size, CDR3 DNA, CDR3 protein. A D gene is named only where the DNA matches it firmly. Clone sizes are given selectively: once, few, many, or a class where the clone is expanded.

v_call: TRBV9
d_call: NA
j_call: TRBJ2-1
clone_size: NA
cdr3_nt: TGTGCCAGCAGCGTAGGGTCAGGGGGGAATGAGCAGTTCTTC
cdr3_aa: CASSVGSGGNEQFF

v_call: TRBV6-1
d_call: TRBD2
j_call: TRBJ2-7
clone_size: NA
cdr3_nt: TGTGCCGGGGGACTAGCGGGAGGTAGCTCCTACGAGCAGTACTTC
cdr3_aa: CAGGLAGGSSYEQYF

v_call: TRBV19
d_call: TRBD1
j_call: TRBJ1-5
clone_size: NA
cdr3_nt: TGTGCCAGTAGTATAGTCACAGGGGATCAGCCCCAGCATTTT
cdr3_aa: CASSIVTGDQPQHF

v_call: TRBV4-1
d_call: NA
j_call: TRBJ1-5
clone_size: NA
cdr3_nt: TGCGCCAGCAGCCAAGCGGGGTATAGCAATCAGCCCCAGCATTTT
cdr3_aa: CASSQAGYSNQPQHF

v_call: TRBV6-1
d_call: NA
j_call: TRBJ2-3
clone_size: NA
cdr3_nt: TGTGCCAGCAGTGTATTCAGGGGCAGGCCCACAGATACGCAGTATTTT
cdr3_aa: CASSVFRGRPTDTQYF

v_call: TRBV19
d_call: TRBD1
j_call: TRBJ2-2
clone_size: NA
cdr3_nt: TGTGCCAGTAGCACAGACAGGGGACGGCCCGGGGAGCTGTTTTTT
cdr3_aa: CASSTDRGRPGELFF

v_call: TRBV6-6
d_call: NA
j_call: TRBJ2-7
clone_size: NA
cdr3_nt: TGTGCCAGCAGTTACAGACTCAGCTCCTACGAGCAGTACTTC
cdr3_aa: CASSYRLSSYEQYF

v_call: TRBV2
d_call: NA
j_call: TRBJ2-7
clone_size: NA
cdr3_nt: TGTGCCAGCAGGCGGGTGGCGGGACAGTCCTACGAGCAGTACTTC
cdr3_aa: CASRRVAGQSYEQYF

v_call: TRBV6-5
d_call: TRBD2
j_call: TRBJ2-7
clone_size: once
cdr3_nt: TGTGCCAGCATGGCGGGAGGGGGTGCCTACGAGCAGTACTTC
cdr3_aa: CASMAGGGAYEQYF

v_call: TRBV5-8
d_call: NA
j_call: TRBJ2-1
clone_size: NA
cdr3_nt: TGTGCCAGCAGCTTGTCTCTAGCCGGGAGTGATGAGCAGTTCTTC
cdr3_aa: CASSLSLAGSDEQFF